These 29 T cell receptor beta chains were all obtained from the same sample, sequenced in a study of cytomegalovirus exposure and HLA in healthy donors. The PCR employed 60 Vbeta primers together with 13 Jbeta primers. Data came from immunoSEQ multiplex PCR; TCRdb stores just in-frame clones and leaves some out. Of roughly 150,000 clones listed, around 74% are singletons. Sequenced sample: PBMCs. The receptors shown here come from a young man in good health and CMV-seronegative.

The rearrangement joins TRBV27 to TRBJ2-5; TRBD1 agrees at 8 bases. The J call may be in error: the DNA end matches TRBJ2-7 better. Germline CDR1 and CDR2: MNHEY and SMNVEV (reference sequence). The CDR3 sequence is 14 residues long. The CDR3: CASSPTGAYYEQYF. For the CDR3, the DNA is TGTGCCAGCAGCCCGACAGGGGCCTACTACGAGCAGTACTTC.

The J gene is TRBJ1-1, the V gene TRBV9, with a possible D match to TRBD1 (5 bases). CDR1 is SGDLS and CDR2 is YYNGEE in the germline V gene. The CDR3 consists of 14 residues. The V gene lost 7 bases and the J gene lost 1 base, with 14 bases spanning the gap. The CDR3 DNA is TGTGCCAGCGGGGGGTTGGGGGGGAACACTGAAGCTTTCTTT. Its protein product is CASGGLGGNTEAFF. The full variable domain, rest sourced from reference TRBV9 and TRBJ1-1, is DSGVTQTPKHLITATGQRVTLRCSPRSGDLSVYWYQQSLDQGLQFLIQYYNGEERAKGNILERFSAQQFPDLHSELNLSSLELGDSALYFCASGGLGGNTEAFFGQGTRLTVV.

This clone was seen only a few times. The chain is built from TRBV19 and TRBJ1-2; the match to TRBD1 covers 12 bases. Unmatched junction bases numbered 8, after V lost 3 bases and J lost 6 bases. The CDR3 has 16 residues. The germline CDR1 and CDR2 sequences are LNHDA and SQIVND (reference sequence). CDR3 nucleotide sequence: TGTGCCAGTAGTATCTCGAGGGGACAGGGGGCTGATGGCTACACCTTC. As protein: CASSISRGQGADGYTF.

The rearrangement joins TRBV9 to TRBJ2-2; no clear D. The CDR3 sequence is 13 residues long. Germline assignment: CDR1 SGDLS and CDR2 YYNGEE. The V end lost 5 bases, the J end lost 1 base, and 6 bases lay between the germline ends. In DNA, the CDR3 is TGTGCCAGCAGGCAGTTGAACACCGGGGAGCTGTTTTTT. It codes for CASRQLNTGELFF. The whole variable domain, remainder taken from reference TRBV9 and TRBJ2-2, is DSGVTQTPKHLITATGQRVTLRCSPRSGDLSVYWYQQSLDQGLQFLIQYYNGEERAKGNILERFSAQQFPDLHSELNLSSLELGDSALYFCASRQLNTGELFFGEGSRLTVL.

V gene TRBV19 combines with J gene TRBJ2-3; D is unresolved. Trimming removed 3 bases at V and 1 base at J, with 8 bases between. This CDR3 region has 14 residues. The germline CDR1 and CDR2 sequences are LNHDA and SQIVND (reference sequence). The CDR3 spells CASSIPFGTDTQYF. CDR3 coding DNA: TGTGCCAGTAGTATTCCGTTTGGCACAGATACGCAGTATTTT.

The V and J genes are TRBV28 and TRBJ2-1; 10 bases are a match to TRBD2. After removal of 3 bases from V and 1 base from J, the junction contained 6 bases not matched to a gene. Germline-derived CDR1 and CDR2 are MDHEN and SYDVKM. This CDR3 spans 17 amino acids. In DNA, the CDR3 is TGTGCCAGCAGTTTGCCCACTAGCGGGGTTTCCTACAATGAGCAGTTCTTC. Amino acids: CASSLPTSGVSYNEQFF.

The V call is TRBV9, the J call TRBJ1-3; 8 positions match TRBD1. J lost 0 bases, V lost 6 bases, and 8 bases had no gene match. Looked up from germline, CDR1 is SGDLS and CDR2 is YYNGEE. CDR3 length equals 16 residues. CDR3 in DNA: TGTGCCAGCACCTTTCGCGACAGGGGCTCTGGAAACACCATATATTTT. This translates into CASTFRDRGSGNTIYF.

The J gene is TRBJ2-6, the V gene TRBV7-9; D gene ambiguous. V was cut by 4 bases and J by 0 bases, with 10 bases left in between. Per germline, CDR1 SEHNR and CDR2 FQNEAQ (reference sequence). The CDR3 runs 16 residues. CDR3 region: CASSSSFRSGANVLTF. The CDR3 region has the DNA TGTGCCAGCAGCTCCTCCTTCCGCTCTGGGGCCAACGTCCTGACTTTC. Full variable domain (remainder filled in from reference TRBV7-9 and TRBJ2-6): DTGVSQNPRHKITKRGQNVTFRCDPISEHNRLYWYRQTLGQGPEFLTYFQNEAQLEKSRLLSDRFSAERPKGSFSTLEIQRTEQGDSAMYLCASSSSFRSGANVLTFGAGSRLTVL.

This clone was detected only once. V is TRBV7-9 and J is TRBJ2-7; the match to TRBD1 covers 8 bases. This CDR3 is 18 amino acids long. Germline CDR1 SEHNR, CDR2 FQNEAQ (reference sequence). The V and J ends lost 3 bases and 6 bases, in that order; junction bases with no gene match: 19. The CDR3 protein is CASSFDPSGQGYFAEQYF. CDR3 nucleotides: TGTGCCAGCAGCTTCGACCCGAGTGGACAGGGTTATTTCGCCGAGCAGTACTTC.

In DNA form, the CDR3 reads TGTGCCAGCAGCTTCCGGGGGGGCGGAGAGACCCAGTACTTC. Amino acid sequence: CASSFRGGGETQYF. The chain has TRBV7-2 and TRBJ2-5; 8 nucleotides agree with TRBD2. This CDR3 is 14 amino acids long. The V gene's germline CDR1 is SGHTA and CDR2 FQGNSA. J was trimmed by 4 bases and V by 3 bases; bases with no gene match: 4.

The chain carries TRBV4-3 and TRBJ1-1, with a weak D call TRBD1 (5 bases). This CDR3 is 14 amino acids long. The germline V gene has CDR1 LGHNA and CDR2 YSLEER. V gave up 3 bases and J gave up 4 bases, with 12 bases separating them. DNA for the CDR3: TGCGCCAGCAGCCAGGACACCACCGGCACTGAAGCTTTCTTT. Encoded protein: CASSQDTTGTEAFF.

In this sample, this clone turned up a few times. The rearrangement joins TRBV4-1 to TRBJ1-4, with 11 bases identical to TRBD1. The CDR3 loop spans 16 amino acids. With V trimmed by 0 bases and J by 7 bases, 4 bases remained unmatched. Germline CDR1 MGHRA, CDR2 YSYEKL. CDR3 protein: CASSQEVGTGGEKLFF. The CDR3 DNA is TGCGCCAGCAGCCAAGAAGTCGGGACAGGGGGTGAAAAACTGTTTTTT.

This chain joins TRBV6-6 and TRBJ1-4, with TRBD1 matching 9 bases. This CDR3 region has 15 residues. The V and J ends lost 0 bases and 7 bases, in that order; junction bases with no gene match: 3. Germline V gene data show CDR1 as MNHNY and CDR2 as SVGAGI (reference sequence). In DNA form, the CDR3 reads TGTGCCAGCAGTTACTCGGACAGGGGTTTTGAAAAACTGTTTTTT. It codes for CASSYSDRGFEKLFF.

The gene calls are TRBV9 and TRBJ2-3; D unresolved. With 0 bases removed from V and 5 bases from J, the gap between germline ends came to 16 bases. The CDR3 runs 16 residues. Germline assignment: CDR1 SGDLS and CDR2 YYNGEE. DNA of the CDR3: TGTGCCAGCAGCGTAGGGGCCGACACCTTCAGAGATACGCAGTATTTT. Translated: CASSVGADTFRDTQYF.

J is TRBJ2-7 and V is TRBV6-1; weak D call: TRBD1 (6 bases). This CDR3 has 13 amino acids. Germline V lookup: CDR1 MNHNS, CDR2 SASEGT. Trimming took off 1 base at V and 2 bases at J, with 6 bases between the two ends. The CDR3 DNA reads TGTGCCAGCAGTGAAGGACAGGCCTACGAGCAGTACTTC. It is translated as CASSEGQAYEQYF.

The gene calls are TRBV4-3 and TRBJ2-2; 8 nucleotides align to TRBD2. This CDR3 spans 17 amino acids. V shed 3 bases and J 0 bases; nucleotides not matched to a gene: 6. Germline CDR1 LGHNA, CDR2 YSLEER. CDR3 region: CASSHLWGLANTGELFF. The CDR3 bases are TGCGCCAGCAGCCACCTCTGGGGACTAGCGAACACCGGGGAGCTGTTTTTT.

The chain employs TRBV10-1 and TRBJ2-5; D possibly corresponds to TRBD2 (6 bases). Germline CDR1 is WNHNN and CDR2 is SYGVQD (reference sequence). CDR3 size: 14 residues. Trimming took off 0 bases at V and 5 bases at J, with 10 bases between the two ends. CDR3 in amino acids: CASSESGGGETQYF. The CDR3 DNA is TGCGCCAGCAGTGAGTCCGGGGGTGGTGAGACCCAGTACTTC.

This sequence joins TRBV7-9 and TRBJ2-2, with 7 bases that match TRBD2. V gave up 5 bases and J gave up 6 bases; unmatched junction bases: 15. CDR3 length: 17 residues. The germline gives CDR1 SEHNR, CDR2 FQNEAQ (reference sequence). The CDR3 bases are TGTGCCAGCAGCCTGGGGCTGGCGGGAGATTGGGCCGGGGAGCTGTTTTTT. This gives the protein CASSLGLAGDWAGELFF.

The rearrangement uses TRBV27 and TRBJ2-7; 9 positions match TRBD1. Germline CDR1 reads MNHEY; CDR2 reads SMNVEV (reference sequence). The CDR3 has 15 residues. V shed 2 bases and J 4 bases; nucleotides not matched to a gene: 6. The CDR3 reads CASSLTGTGIYEQYF. In DNA form, the CDR3 reads TGTGCCAGCAGTTTAACCGGGACAGGGATTTACGAGCAGTACTTC.

The chain uses TRBV6-5 and TRBJ1-3, with D possibly TRBD1 on 6 matching bases. The CDR3 length is 14 residues. V was trimmed by 5 bases and J by 4 bases, leaving 12 bases between them. CDR1 and CDR2 (germline): MNHEY, SVGAGI. This CDR3 is CASSITGSGNTIYF. The DNA of the CDR3 is TGTGCCAGCAGTATCACAGGGTCGGGAAACACCATATATTTT.

CDR3 amino acids: CASSRRTDPLDNYGYTF. DNA of the CDR3: TGTGCCAGCAGTCGAAGGACAGATCCCTTGGACAACTATGGCTACACCTTC. The chain carries TRBV2 and TRBJ1-2, with TRBD1 as a possible D gene (6 bases). CDR1 and CDR2 from the germline V gene are SNHLY and FYNNEI. The germline V and J ends were trimmed by 5 bases and 2 bases, with 21 bases remaining between them. CDR3 length equals 17 residues.

This clone has only a few counts. This chain joins TRBV9 and TRBJ2-1; 7 bases align to TRBD2. Germline loops: CDR1 SGDLS, CDR2 YYNGEE. Trimming took 3 bases from V and 1 from J; bases not matched to a gene: 16. This CDR3 comprises 19 residues. CDR3 nucleotide sequence: TGTGCCAGCAGCGCCTTTGGGGGGAGGGCCTTTGAATCCTACAATGAGCAGTTCTTC. This gives the protein CASSAFGGRAFESYNEQFF.

The V and J genes are TRBV7-9 and TRBJ2-2, with D tentatively TRBD2 (5 bases). The V end was cut by 5 bases, the J end by 5 bases, with 15 bases between. The CDR3 spans 15 residues. The germline gives CDR1 SEHNR, CDR2 FQNEAQ (reference sequence). The chain's CDR3 is CASSVTSVATGELFF. The CDR3 nucleotides read TGTGCCAGCAGCGTCACCAGTGTAGCGACCGGGGAGCTGTTTTTT. The full variable domain, completed using reference TRBV7-9 and TRBJ2-2, is DTGVSQNPRHKITKRGQNVTFRCDPISEHNRLYWYRQTLGQGPEFLTYFQNEAQLEKSRLLSDRFSAERPKGSFSTLEIQRTEQGDSAMYLCASSVTSVATGELFFGEGSRLTVL.

The CDR3 sequence is CASRPRGADGYTF. CDR3 nucleotide sequence: TGTGCCAGCAGACCCCGCGGGGCGGATGGCTACACCTTC. The chain links TRBV5-4 to TRBJ1-2, with D possibly TRBD1 on 5 matching bases. Per the germline V gene, CDR1 is SGHNT and CDR2 is YYREEE (reference sequence). The CDR3 has 13 residues. Trimming removed 5 bases from V and 6 bases from J, with 14 bases in between.

The chain recombines TRBV11-2 with TRBJ2-7, with D possibly being TRBD1 (5 bases). This CDR3 has 16 residues. CDR1 is SGHAT, CDR2 FQNNGV, per germline. Trimming removed 3 bases from V and 2 bases from J, with 17 bases in between. Here the CDR3 DNA reads TGTGCCAGCAGCTTCCTAACAGGTAGCCAGACCTACGAGCAGTACTTC. It is translated as CASSFLTGSQTYEQYF.

The rearrangement uses TRBV7-2 and TRBJ2-7; D perhaps matches TRBD2 (5 bases). CDR1 is SGHTA and CDR2 is FQGNSA in the germline V gene. The CDR3 sequence is 14 residues long. Trimming left V 1 base short and J 6 bases short, with 13 bases between. DNA for the CDR3: TGTGCCAGCAGCTTAGGGCTAGGAGGAGGCGAGCAGTACTTC. Residues: CASSLGLGGGEQYF. Complete variable domain (other parts from reference TRBV7-2 and TRBJ2-7): GAGVSQSPSNKVTEKGKDVELRCDPISGHTALYWYRQSLGQGLEFLIYFQGNSAPDKSGLPSDRFSAERTGGSVSTLTIQRTQQEDSAVYLCASSLGLGGGEQYFGPGTRLTVT.

The rearrangement links TRBV9 to TRBJ2-3; D is unclear. The CDR3 contains 14 residues. CDR1 is SGDLS and CDR2 is YYNGEE in the germline V gene. The ends were cut back, 3 bases at V and 4 bases at J, with 12 bases in the middle. CDR3 protein: CASSDPRNADTQYF. In DNA, the CDR3 is TGTGCCAGCAGCGACCCCAGGAATGCAGATACGCAGTATTTT.

The chain joins TRBV11-2 to TRBJ2-7, with unresolved D. V gave up 8 bases and J gave up 6 bases, with 20 bases separating them. Germline V gene data show CDR1 as SGHAT and CDR2 as FQNNGV. CDR3 length equals 14 residues. The CDR3 DNA is TGTGCCAGCGGATCCATACGCGGCCGACTCGAGCAGTACTTC. Translating it yields CASGSIRGRLEQYF.

This chain links TRBV7-2 with TRBJ1-4, with D maybe TRBD1 (5 bases). Germline V CDR1 and CDR2: SGHTA, FQGNSA. The CDR3 consists of 18 residues. V lost 0 bases, J lost 8 bases, and 22 bases lay in between. CDR3 sequence (DNA): TGTGCCAGCAGCTTAGCGCGGGGGATGGGGGGACCTGGGGAAAAACTGTTTTTT. This translates into CASSLARGMGGPGEKLFF. The whole variable domain, remainder taken from reference TRBV7-2 and TRBJ1-4, is GAGVSQSPSNKVTEKGKDVELRCDPISGHTALYWYRQSLGQGLEFLIYFQGNSAPDKSGLPSDRFSAERTGGSVSTLTIQRTQQEDSAVYLCASSLARGMGGPGEKLFFGSGTQLSVL.